The 2 T cell receptor beta chains below come from one sample, sequenced in a study of technical replicates of blood from a few donors. The table came from immunoSEQ multiplex PCR; TCRdb's copy has only in-frame clones and leaves some out. The table has about 90,000 clones, around 92% seen once. Sequencing input: T cells isolated from PBMCs. These receptors came from a human donor in good health.

The CDR3 DNA reads TGTGCCAGCAGTGCCCGCGCAGGGGTAGGTCCCGGCGAGCAGTACTTC. Residues: CASSARAGVGPGEQYF. The chain uses TRBV27 and TRBJ2-7; D might be TRBD1 (6 bases). This CDR3 has 16 residues. V lost 5 bases and J 6 bases, leaving 23 bases between the germline ends. Germline V gene data show CDR1 as MNHEY and CDR2 as SMNVEV (reference sequence).

The chain employs TRBV6-6 and TRBJ2-7; 8 positions agree with TRBD2. The germline V gene has CDR1 MNHNY and CDR2 SVGAGI (reference sequence). The trim removed 0 bases at V and 3 bases at J, leaving 4 bases unmatched. The CDR3 runs to 15 residues. CDR3 coding DNA: TGTGCCAGCAGTTACTCGAAGGGACTAGTCTACGAGCAGTACTTC. Protein product: CASSYSKGLVYEQYF.